This T cell receptor (beta chain) was retrieved from a study of PD-L1 blockade in urothelial cancer. Study background: Bladder-origin urothelial cancer in males covered about 90% of the 29 patients. The median number of T cells present in blood samples was about 130,000.

Each PCR contained spiked-in synthetic TCR analog templates. Some clones are missing from TCRdb's copy, which holds only in-frame ones; the method was immunoSEQ multiplex PCR. The profile shows about 120,000 clones, about 89% of them singletons. Regarding time point: peripheral blood 6 weeks after treatment start. For each patient, 1 to 8 samples were obtained, pretreatment and on-treatment. Germline V gene lookup returns CDR1 SGHNT and CDR2 YYREEE (reference sequence). The CDR3 contains 16 residues. J was trimmed by 5 bases and V by 5 bases; bases with no gene match: 13. This clone was observed a single time.

The sample in question was PBMCs, obtained around atezolizumab (anti-PD-L1) treatment. The clonotype was recovered from a man between 60 and 70 years old with urothelial cancer. This chain links TRBV5-4 with TRBJ2-1; 7 bases match TRBD2. CDR3 sequence reads: CASRATGLREDNEQFF. CDR3 sequence (DNA): TGTGCCAGCAGAGCGACGGGACTCCGGGAGGACAATGAGCAGTTCTTC.